The clone carrying this TCR beta chain was observed a single time. In the authors' workflow: Using reference gene primer amplification, nucleated cell counts were estimated. Data came from immunoSEQ multiplex PCR; TCRdb stores just in-frame clones and leaves some out. The DNA was the basis for D and trimming; V, J and clone size are from that table. The data contain approximately 300,000 clones, 85% to 90% of them singletons. This record belongs to a study of blood T cell repertoires in COVID-19. Study-level information: Material from acute and convalescent COVID-19 was sourced from the United States, Italy and Spain. T cells, B-cell-depleted T cells, or PBMCs provided the cDNA or gDNA that served as material.

Trimming took 5 bases from V and 7 from J, leaving 12 bases between them. The CDR3 spans 13 residues. The germline V gene has CDR1 SGHRS and CDR2 YFSETQ. This receptor was identified in a woman aged 50 to 60 with active or convalescent COVID-19. The sequencing sample was made of peripheral blood. This chain joins TRBV5-1 and TRBJ2-2; weak D call: TRBD2 (5 bases). The CDR3: CASRSRDYGELFF. CDR3 nucleotides: TGCGCCAGCAGATCTCGGGATTACGGGGAGCTGTTTTTT. Together with reference TRBV5-1 and TRBJ2-2, the CDR3 gives the full variable domain: KAGVTQTPRYLIKTRGQQVTLSCSPISGHRSVSWYQQTPGQGLQFLFEYFSETQRNKGNFPGRFSGRQFSNSRSEMNVSTLELGDSALYLCASRSRDYGELFFGEGSRLTVL.